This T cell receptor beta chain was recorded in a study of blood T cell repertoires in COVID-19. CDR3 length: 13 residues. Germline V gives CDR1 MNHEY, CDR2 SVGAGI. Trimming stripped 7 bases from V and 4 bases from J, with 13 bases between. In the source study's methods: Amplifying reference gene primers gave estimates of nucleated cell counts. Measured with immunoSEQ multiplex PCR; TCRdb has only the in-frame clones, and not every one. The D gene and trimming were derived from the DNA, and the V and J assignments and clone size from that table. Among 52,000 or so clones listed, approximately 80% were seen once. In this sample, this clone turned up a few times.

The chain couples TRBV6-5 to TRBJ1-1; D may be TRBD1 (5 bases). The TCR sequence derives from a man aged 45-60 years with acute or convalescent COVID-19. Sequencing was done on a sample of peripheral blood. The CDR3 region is CASTRAGGTEAFF. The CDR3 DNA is TGTGCCAGCACCCGGGCGGGGGGCACTGAAGCTTTCTTT.